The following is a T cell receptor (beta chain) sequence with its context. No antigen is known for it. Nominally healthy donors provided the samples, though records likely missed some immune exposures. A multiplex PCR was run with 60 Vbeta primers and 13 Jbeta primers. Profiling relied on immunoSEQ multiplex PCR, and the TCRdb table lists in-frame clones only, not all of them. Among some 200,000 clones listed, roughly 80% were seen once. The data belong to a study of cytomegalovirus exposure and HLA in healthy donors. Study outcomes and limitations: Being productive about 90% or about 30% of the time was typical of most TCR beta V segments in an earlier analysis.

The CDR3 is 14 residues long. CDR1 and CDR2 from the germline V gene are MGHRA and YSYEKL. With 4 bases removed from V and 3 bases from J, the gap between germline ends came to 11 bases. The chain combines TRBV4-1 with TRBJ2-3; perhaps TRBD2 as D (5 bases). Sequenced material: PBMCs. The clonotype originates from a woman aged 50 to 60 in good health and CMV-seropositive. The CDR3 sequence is CASSRISETDTQYF. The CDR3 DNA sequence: TGCGCCAGCAGCCGTATTAGCGAGACAGATACGCAGTATTTT.